These T cell receptor beta chains were read from a single sample in a study of cytomegalovirus exposure and HLA in healthy donors. TCRdb keeps only in-frame clones here, not all; method: immunoSEQ multiplex PCR. The table records 100,000 to 150,000 clones, around 80% of them present only once. The sample was PBMCs. These receptors all stem from a woman aged 50 to 65 in good health and CMV-seropositive. Both conserved end residues are part of each CDR3. Clone size is shown for a subset of rows, as once, few, many or a class of expanded clone.

TRBV2	TRBJ2-3	NA	CASSVSGESTDTQYF
TRBV30	TRBJ2-5	NA	CAWSWAGAGERETQYF
TRBV5-6	TRBJ1-2	NA	CASSLGTGNYGYTF
TRBV2	TRBJ2-2	few	CASPDLAGTGELFF
TRBV5-4	TRBJ2-2	NA	CASSPQGGGTGELFF
TRBV5-1	TRBJ1-2	NA	CASSGDSEGYTF
TRBV2	TRBJ2-1	NA	CASSEGSSYNEQFF
TRBV27	TRBJ1-2	NA	CASTSRGAGYGYTF
TRBV7-6	TRBJ2-1	NA	CASSLESSGSSYNEQFF
TRBV7-3	TRBJ1-2	NA	CASSPGGGNGYTF
TRBV19	TRBJ2-1	few	CASSSGLAGEFEQFF
TRBV5-1	TRBJ1-2	NA	CASSLGQGGNYGYTF
TRBV4-3	TRBJ1-1	NA	CASSQGTGMNTEAFF
TRBV5-1	TRBJ1-2	once	CASSLGQNLRNYGYTF
TRBV19	TRBJ2-4	NA	CASSIQRVSIQYF
TRBV2	TRBJ1-4	NA	CASSPDRQNEKLFF
TRBV2	TRBJ1-2	NA	CASRPRTAGGGYTF
TRBV6-6	TRBJ2-5	NA	CASTYPSEETQYF
TRBV29-1	TRBJ2-1	NA	CSVGGGSSYNEQFF
TRBV6-5	TRBJ2-7	NA	CASRPGPYEQYF
TRBV25-1	TRBJ2-1	NA	CASSVSGTGINEQFF
TRBV2	TRBJ2-3	NA	CASSSGASSTDTQYF